This entry concerns a single TCR beta chain. Its antigen is as yet unknown. This entry belongs to a study of human T cells and chemical hapten exposure. Points from the study as a whole: Positive correlation was observed between PT1 expanded TCR counts and patch test score.

Under the authors' procedure: Individual samples carried between about 23,224 and 700,000 TCRs, with roughly 96,000 as the median. TCRdb processed the RACE reads anew with MiXCR; each CDR3 protein has one entry. TCRdb's processing, not the study's, gives the V and J calls here. The sample lists a few hundred thousand distinct CDR3 sequences; about 6% were seen once. Stated time point: patch test 2, 6 weeks after DPC sensitization. Treatment reported: therapeutic diphenylcyclopropenone sensitization with weekly scalp DPC. CDR3 length: 17 residues. V was cut by 1 base and J by 0 bases, with 10 bases left in between.

The clonotype originates from a woman between 18 and 30 years old with alopecia areata. Some clones in this sample may be carry-over from other donors' samples. The chain has TRBV12-3 or TRBV12-4 and TRBJ1-6, with D hard to call. Sequencing was performed on whole blood, taken in connection with sensitization to the hapten diphenylcyclopropenone (DPC). CDR3 sequence: CASSLGQASSYNSPLHF. The CDR3 region has the DNA TGTGCCAGCAGTTTAGGGCAGGCGAGCTCCTATAATTCACCCCTCCACTTT.